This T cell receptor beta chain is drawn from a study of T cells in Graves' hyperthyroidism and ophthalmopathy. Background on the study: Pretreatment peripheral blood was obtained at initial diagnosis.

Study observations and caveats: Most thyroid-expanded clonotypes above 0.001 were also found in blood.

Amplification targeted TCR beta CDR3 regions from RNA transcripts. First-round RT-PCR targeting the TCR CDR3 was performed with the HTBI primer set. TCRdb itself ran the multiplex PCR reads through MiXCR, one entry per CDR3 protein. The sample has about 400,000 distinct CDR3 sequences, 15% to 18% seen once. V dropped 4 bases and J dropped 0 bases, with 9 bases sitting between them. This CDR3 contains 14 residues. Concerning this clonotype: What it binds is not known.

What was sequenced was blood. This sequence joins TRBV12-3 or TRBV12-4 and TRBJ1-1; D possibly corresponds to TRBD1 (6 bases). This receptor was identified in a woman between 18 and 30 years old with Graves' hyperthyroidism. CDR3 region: CASSWGQMNTEAFF. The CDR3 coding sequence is TGTGCCAGCAGTTGGGGGCAGATGAACACTGAAGCTTTCTTT.